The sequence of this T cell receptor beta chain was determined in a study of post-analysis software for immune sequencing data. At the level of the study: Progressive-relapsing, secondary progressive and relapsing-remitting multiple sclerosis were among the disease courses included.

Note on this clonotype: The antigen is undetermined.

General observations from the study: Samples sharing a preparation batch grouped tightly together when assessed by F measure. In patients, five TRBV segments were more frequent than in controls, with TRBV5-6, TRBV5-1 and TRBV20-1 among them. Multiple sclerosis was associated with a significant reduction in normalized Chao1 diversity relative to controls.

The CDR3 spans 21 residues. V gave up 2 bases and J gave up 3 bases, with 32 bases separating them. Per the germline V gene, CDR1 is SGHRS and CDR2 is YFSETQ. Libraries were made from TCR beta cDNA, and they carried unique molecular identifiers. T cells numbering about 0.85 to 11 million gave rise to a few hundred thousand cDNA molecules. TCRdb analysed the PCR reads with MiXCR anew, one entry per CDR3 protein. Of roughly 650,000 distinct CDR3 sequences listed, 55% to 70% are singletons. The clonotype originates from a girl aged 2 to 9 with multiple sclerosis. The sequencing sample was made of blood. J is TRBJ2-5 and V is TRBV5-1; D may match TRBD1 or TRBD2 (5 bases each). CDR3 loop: CASSFGAGNSRARNPEETQYF. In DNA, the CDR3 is TGCGCCAGCAGCTTCGGGGCTGGCAACTCGAGAGCCCGAAACCCCGAAGAGACCCAGTACTTC.